This T cell receptor beta chain stems from a study of control samples from healthy donors and cancer patients. The CDR3 is made up of 16 amino acids. Trimming cost V 3 bases and J 4 bases; bases outside gene matches: 10. Germline V gene data show CDR1 as MGHRA and CDR2 as YSYEKL. Profiled with immunoSEQ multiplex PCR; TCRdb holds only in-frame clones, not every one. The sample has 150,000 to 200,000 clones, 95% to 96% seen once. V usage is TRBV4-1 and J usage is TRBJ1-2, with 8 positions matching TRBD1. Sequenced: blood. The receptor's source is a woman aged 30 to 39 in good health. In DNA form, the CDR3 reads TGCGCCAGCAGCCAGCAGCTCAGGGGGCCCGTCTATGGCTACACCTTC. Protein product: CASSQQLRGPVYGYTF.